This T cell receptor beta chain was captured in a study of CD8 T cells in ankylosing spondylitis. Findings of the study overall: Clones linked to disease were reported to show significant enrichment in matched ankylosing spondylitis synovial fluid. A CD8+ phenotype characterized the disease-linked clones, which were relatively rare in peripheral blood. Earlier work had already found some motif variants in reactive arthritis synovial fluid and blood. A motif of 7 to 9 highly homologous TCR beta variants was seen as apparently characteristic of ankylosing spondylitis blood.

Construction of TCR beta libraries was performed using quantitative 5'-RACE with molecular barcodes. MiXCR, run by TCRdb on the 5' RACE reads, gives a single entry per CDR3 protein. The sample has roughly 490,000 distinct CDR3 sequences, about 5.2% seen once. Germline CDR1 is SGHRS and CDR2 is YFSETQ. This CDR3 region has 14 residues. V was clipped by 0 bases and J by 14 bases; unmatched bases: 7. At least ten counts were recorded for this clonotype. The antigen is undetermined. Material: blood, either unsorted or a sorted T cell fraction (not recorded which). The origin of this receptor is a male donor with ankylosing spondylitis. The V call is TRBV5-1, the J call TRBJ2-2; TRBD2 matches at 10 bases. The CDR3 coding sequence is TGCGCCAGCAGCTTGGATACAGCGGGAGGGCCCCTGTTTTTT. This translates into CASSLDTAGGPLFF.